The sequence of this TCR beta chain was determined in a study of T cell repertoires in cytomegalovirus infection. Study-level results: Carriers of CMV and the relevant HLA type were discriminated by public TCR beta frequency. The response measured ex vivo was dominated by TCR beta clonotypes (HLA-C-restricted and CMV-specific).

TCRdb itself ran the reads through MiXCR, one entry per CDR3 protein. The data contain more than 250,000 distinct CDR3 sequences, approximately 25% of them singletons. Ten or more counts support this clonotype. The target antigen is unknown. Germline CDR1 is SGHTA and CDR2 is FQGNSA. This CDR3 has 16 residues. V was clipped by 5 bases and J by 6 bases; unmatched bases: 12. The J gene is TRBJ2-7, the V gene TRBV7-2, with 11 bases that match TRBD2. The material sequenced was cultured PBMCs, taken from culture after CMV antigen stimulation. This clonotype was obtained from a human donor in good health (CMV status not recorded). Some clones in this sample may be carry-over from other donors' samples. Written as DNA, the CDR3 is TGTGCCAGCAGCCCTAGGATAGCGGGAGGGCCCGTCGAGCAGTACTTC. Translation gives CASSPRIAGGPVEQYF.